The 16 T cell receptor beta chains in this list originate from one sample, sequenced in a study of blood T cell repertoires in COVID-19. Some clones are missing from TCRdb's copy, which holds only in-frame ones; the method was immunoSEQ multiplex PCR. The sample holds tens of thousands of clones; roughly 84% are singletons and the top ten take 5.5% to 8%. The sequencing sample was made of peripheral blood. The receptors originated from a man aged 45-60 years with active COVID-19.

In its sample, this clone was seen a few times. This chain uses TRBV5-8 with TRBJ2-7; D possibly corresponds to TRBD2 (6 bases). The CDR3 has 14 amino acids. Germline-derived CDR1 and CDR2 are SGHTS and YDEGEE. The ends were cut back, 0 bases at V and 3 bases at J, with 10 bases in the middle. As DNA, the CDR3 is TGTGCCAGCAGCTTGGCTGGGGGAGGCTACGAGCAGTACTTC. Protein product: CASSLAGGGYEQYF.

The V gene is TRBV7-2, the J gene TRBJ2-2, with D perhaps matching TRBD2 (6 bases). This CDR3 spans 16 amino acids. From germline, CDR1 is SGHTA and CDR2 FQGNSA. The germline V and J ends were trimmed by 5 bases and 0 bases, with 13 bases remaining between them. This chain's CDR3 is CASSLRGLPNTGELFF. The CDR3 DNA sequence: TGTGCCAGCAGCCTGAGGGGACTTCCGAACACCGGGGAGCTGTTTTTT.

This chain uses TRBV7-9 with TRBJ1-2, with D possibly being TRBD1 (5 bases). CDR1 and CDR2 from the germline V gene are SEHNR and FQNEAQ (reference sequence). Trimming stripped 2 bases from V and 8 bases from J, with 12 bases between. There are 13 residues in the CDR3. CDR3 residues: CASSLQAGHGYTF. The CDR3, as DNA: TGTGCCAGCAGCTTACAAGCAGGGCACGGCTACACCTTC.

This clone was seen a few times. The V gene is TRBV27, the J gene TRBJ2-3; 9 bases agree with TRBD2. The CDR3 contains 15 residues. The trim removed 0 bases at V and 8 bases at J, leaving 6 bases unmatched. In germline, CDR1 is MNHEY, CDR2 SMNVEV (reference sequence). CDR3 bases: TGTGCCAGCAGTTTATCGGCTAGCGGGATCGGTACGCAGTATTTT. As protein: CASSLSASGIGTQYF.

This chain joins TRBV28 and TRBJ1-2; 7 positions agree with TRBD1. CDR3 length equals 12 residues. Germline V gene sequence: CDR1 MDHEN, CDR2 SYDVKM. The V segment lost 6 bases and the J segment 4 bases; nucleotides outside the gene matches: 2. The CDR3 protein is CASSNRGYGYTF. The CDR3 nucleotides read TGTGCCAGCAGCAACAGGGGCTATGGCTACACCTTC.

The chain uses TRBV18 and TRBJ2-5; no reliable D call. The CDR3 loop spans 15 amino acids. Trimming stripped 2 bases from V and 2 bases from J, with 12 bases between. The V gene's germline CDR1 is KGHSH and CDR2 LQKENI. The CDR3 here is CASSPLARRQETQYF. For the CDR3, the DNA is TGTGCCAGCTCACCATTGGCGCGGAGACAAGAGACCCAGTACTTC.

The J gene is TRBJ1-6, the V gene TRBV9; D unresolved. CDR1 is SGDLS and CDR2 is YYNGEE in the germline V gene. V was clipped by 2 bases and J by 7 bases, with 10 bases between them. This CDR3 comprises 14 residues. DNA of the CDR3: TGTGCCAGCAGCGTTAGGAGGGAGAATTCACCCCTCCACTTT. Translated: CASSVRRENSPLHF.

The rearrangement links TRBV12-3 or TRBV12-4 to TRBJ1-6, with D possibly being TRBD1 (5 bases). The CDR3 totals 13 residues. V gave up 5 bases and J gave up 13 bases, with 15 bases separating them. The chain's CDR3 is CASSGGGGKPLHF. The DNA of the CDR3 is TGTGCCAGCAGTGGCGGGGGGGGAAAGCCCCTCCACTTT.

The table lists this clone with a count of one. In DNA, the CDR3 is TGCAGCGTCGGGAGGGACTCTGGGGCCAACGTCCTGACTTTC. Translation gives CSVGRDSGANVLTF. The chain is built from TRBV29-1 and TRBJ2-6, with TRBD2 matching over 8 bases. Germline values: CDR1 SQVTM, CDR2 ANQGSEA. This CDR3 spans 14 amino acids. The J segment lost 0 bases and the V segment lost 6 bases, leaving 1 base of the junction unmatched. The full variable domain, with the rest looked up from reference TRBV29-1 and TRBJ2-6, is SAVISQKPSRDICQRGTSLTIQCQVDSQVTMMFWYRQQPGQSLTLIATANQGSEATYESGFVIDKFPISRPNLTFSTLTVSNMSPEDSSIYLCSVGRDSGANVLTFGAGSRLTVL.

About this clone itself: At one end the junction does not follow the germline gene, possibly because of a read error. The chain uses TRBV15 and TRBJ2-5; D not certain. CDR1 is LNHNV and CDR2 is YYDKDF in the germline V gene (reference sequence). This CDR3 has 13 residues. CDR3 in amino acids: CATSGDYQETQYF. CDR3 sequence (DNA): TGTGCCACCAGCGGAGACTACCAAGAGACCCAGTACTTC.

This clone appeared a single time. J is TRBJ2-1 and V is TRBV5-8; 13 bases match TRBD2. Germline assignment: CDR1 SGHTS and CDR2 YDEGEE. The CDR3 totals 17 residues. V lost 1 base and J lost 0; bases outside the gene matches: 1. The CDR3 region has the DNA TGTGCCAGCAGCTTGAGACTAGCGGGAGGCTCCTACAATGAGCAGTTCTTC. Its translation is CASSLRLAGGSYNEQFF.

V and J are TRBV2 and TRBJ2-1; weak D call: TRBD2 (7 bases). The CDR3 consists of 13 residues. Germline values: CDR1 SNHLY, CDR2 FYNNEI. The V end lost 3 bases, the J end lost 8 bases, and 11 bases lay between the germline ends. Here the CDR3 DNA reads TGTGCCAGCAGTGAGTGGGAGGGGGATGAGCAGTTCTTC. It is translated as CASSEWEGDEQFF.

A single count supports this clone. The chain recombines TRBV24-1 with TRBJ2-1; TRBD2 is a possible D gene (5 bases). Germline values: CDR1 KGHDR, CDR2 SFDVKD. The germline V and J ends were trimmed by 10 bases and 5 bases, with 20 bases remaining between them. The CDR3 covers 15 residues. The CDR3 region is CATARGLATDNEQFF. The DNA for the CDR3 is TGTGCCACAGCCCGTGGGCTAGCCACGGACAATGAGCAGTTCTTC.

V is TRBV19 and J is TRBJ2-3; perhaps TRBD2 as D (6 bases). This CDR3 contains 14 residues. In germline, CDR1 is LNHDA, CDR2 SQIVND (reference sequence). The V end lost 10 bases, the J end lost 3 bases, and 17 bases lay between the germline ends. CDR3 coding DNA: TGTGCCACCACGACTAGTCCTGGAACAGATACGCAGTATTTT. Protein: CATTTSPGTDTQYF.

The rearrangement uses TRBV18 and TRBJ1-1; D may be TRBD1 (5 bases). Trimming took 1 base from V and 1 from J, leaving 13 bases between them. There are 16 residues in the CDR3. Germline V gives CDR1 KGHSH, CDR2 LQKENI. The CDR3 sequence is CASSPQGVRANTEAFF. The CDR3, as DNA: TGTGCCAGCTCACCACAAGGTGTCAGGGCGAACACTGAAGCTTTCTTT. Supplemented by reference TRBV18 and TRBJ1-1, the full variable domain reads NAGVMQNPRHLVRRRGQEARLRCSPMKGHSHVYWYRQLPEEGLKFMVYLQKENIIDESGMPKERFSAEFPKEGPSILRIQQVVRGDSAAYFCASSPQGVRANTEAFFGQGTRLTVV.

The chain carries TRBV5-1 and TRBJ2-2; 11 nucleotides line up with TRBD2. J gave up 9 bases and V 1 base, and 2 bases lay outside the gene matches. Germline assignment: CDR1 SGHRS and CDR2 YFSETQ. The CDR3 extends over 14 amino acids. The CDR3 DNA sequence: TGCGCCAGCAGCTTGACTAGCGGGAGCCGGGAGCTGTTTTTT. This codes for CASSLTSGSRELFF. Full variable domain (outside the CDR3, taken from reference TRBV5-1 and TRBJ2-2): KAGVTQTPRYLIKTRGQQVTLSCSPISGHRSVSWYQQTPGQGLQFLFEYFSETQRNKGNFPGRFSGRQFSNSRSEMNVSTLELGDSALYLCASSLTSGSRELFFGEGSRLTVL.